The 12 T cell receptor beta chains reported below all come from one sample, sequenced in a study of long-term antiretroviral therapy in people with HIV. The assay used was immunoSEQ (version v3.0), run at survey level. Data came from immunoSEQ multiplex PCR; TCRdb stores just in-frame clones and leaves some out. The repertoire includes 7,100 or so clones, roughly 80% of them detected once, and 20% to 25% sits in the top ten. The sequenced sample was unsorted PBMCs, obtained 1.1 years after starting antiretroviral therapy. The receptors stem from a man aged 35-49 years with HIV.

V usage is TRBV5-4 and J usage is TRBJ1-1; 10 nucleotides align to TRBD1. The germline V gene encodes CDR1 SGHNT and CDR2 YYREEE (reference sequence). V lost 0 bases, J lost 6 bases, and 5 bases stayed unmatched. This CDR3 contains 15 residues. CDR3 protein: CASSLEDRGYPEAFF. The CDR3 region has the DNA TGTGCCAGCAGCTTGGAGGACAGGGGGTATCCTGAAGCTTTCTTT. The full variable domain, completed using reference TRBV5-4 and TRBJ1-1, is ETGVTQSPTHLIKTRGQQVTLRCSSQSGHNTVSWYQQALGQGPQFIFQYYREEENGRGNFPPRFSGLQFPNYSSELNVNALELDDSALYLCASSLEDRGYPEAFFGQGTRLTVV.

The chain couples TRBV6-5 to TRBJ2-2; tentative D call: TRBD1 (6 bases). The CDR3 has 14 residues. Germline V lookup: CDR1 MNHEY, CDR2 SVGAGI. V lost 6 bases, J lost 1 base, and 9 bases lay in between. The DNA for the CDR3 is TGTGCCAGCAGCCGGGACAAGAACACCGGGGAGCTGTTTTTT. Translation: CASSRDKNTGELFF.

V gene TRBV11-2 combines with J gene TRBJ2-1, with 10 bases lining up with TRBD1. Germline V gene lookup returns CDR1 SGHAT and CDR2 FQNNGV. V shed 3 bases and J 2 bases; nucleotides not matched to a gene: 4. The CDR3 runs 16 residues. The CDR3 DNA reads as TGTGCCAGCAGCTTCACGGGGACAGGGGCCTACAATGAGCAGTTCTTC. Its protein is CASSFTGTGAYNEQFF.

The chain combines TRBV18 with TRBJ1-2; D is unclear. Germline CDR1 is KGHSH and CDR2 is LQKENI. The CDR3 consists of 12 residues. Trimming shortened V by 3 bases and J by 3 bases, and 5 bases separated the two germline ends. The CDR3 nucleotides read TGTGCCAGCTCACCGGGCGACTATGGCTACACCTTC. Translated: CASSPGDYGYTF.

The genes are TRBV9 and TRBJ2-3; 7 nucleotides agree with TRBD1. Germline lookup yields CDR1 SGDLS and CDR2 YYNGEE. This CDR3 region has 14 residues. V was pared by 3 bases and J by 6 bases, with 7 bases of the junction left unmatched. The CDR3 here is CASSARWGQDTQYF. Written as DNA, the CDR3 is TGTGCCAGCAGCGCTCGGTGGGGACAGGATACGCAGTATTTT. The entire variable domain, with the rest obtained from reference TRBV9 and TRBJ2-3, is as follows: DSGVTQTPKHLITATGQRVTLRCSPRSGDLSVYWYQQSLDQGLQFLIQYYNGEERAKGNILERFSAQQFPDLHSELNLSSLELGDSALYFCASSARWGQDTQYFGPGTRLTVL.

This chain connects TRBV5-1 to TRBJ1-2, with TRBD1 matching 7 bases. CDR1 is SGHRS, CDR2 YFSETQ, per germline. The CDR3 extends over 13 amino acids. Trimming cost V 0 bases and J 6 bases; bases outside gene matches: 2. CDR3 amino acids: CASSLEGANGYTF. The CDR3 nucleotides read TGCGCCAGCAGCTTGGAGGGGGCTAATGGCTACACCTTC.

The chain uses TRBV6-5 and TRBJ1-2; 7 bases are shared with TRBD1. The CDR3 loop spans 16 amino acids. CDR1 MNHEY and CDR2 SVGAGI come from the germline V gene. V gave up 4 bases and J gave up 5 bases; unmatched junction bases: 13. CDR3 sequence: CASSLARQGLSYGYTF. The DNA of the CDR3 is TGTGCCAGCAGTTTAGCCCGACAGGGCTTGAGTTATGGCTACACCTTC.

This clone was recorded once. CDR3 in amino acids: CASSLGGRTYNEQFF. The CDR3 coding sequence is TGTGCCAGCAGTCTAGGGGGTAGGACCTACAATGAGCAGTTCTTC. This chain connects TRBV2 to TRBJ2-1; tentatively, D is TRBD1 (6 bases). V was trimmed by 5 bases and J by 2 bases, leaving 13 bases between them. This CDR3 is built from 15 residues. Germline CDR1 and CDR2: SNHLY and FYNNEI.

This chain joins TRBV6-1 and TRBJ1-1; 7 positions match TRBD1. Germline V gene sequence: CDR1 MNHNS, CDR2 SASEGT. V trimming: 6 bases; J trimming: 6 bases; junction bases outside the gene matches: 4. CDR3 length: 12 amino acids. The CDR3 nucleotides are TGTGCCAGCAGGGGGGACAGTTCTGAAGCTTTCTTT. Its protein is CASRGDSSEAFF.

The chain carries TRBV5-1 and TRBJ2-2; 12 positions match TRBD1. J gave up 7 bases and V 7 bases, and 11 bases lay outside the gene matches. Germline lookup yields CDR1 SGHRS and CDR2 YFSETQ. The CDR3 consists of 16 residues. In DNA form, the CDR3 reads TGCGCCAGCGGGCAGCAGGGACAGGGGGCCGGCGGGGAGCTGTTTTTT. Amino acid sequence: CASGQQGQGAGGELFF.

J is TRBJ2-7 and V is TRBV5-6; D remains unclear. The germline V gene has CDR1 SGHDT and CDR2 YYEEEE. This CDR3 is built from 15 residues. V was clipped by 3 bases and J by 3 bases, with 16 bases between them. CDR3: CASSSRSVILYEQYF. CDR3 bases: TGTGCCAGCAGCTCGCGGTCGGTAATCCTCTACGAGCAGTACTTC.

This chain joins TRBV21-1 and TRBJ1-2; the tabulated D call, TRBD1, remains unverified against the DNA. TRBV21-1 is annotated as a pseudogene. This CDR3 contains 15 residues. CDR3 in amino acids: CASSKSRQGAWGYTF. CDR3 in DNA: TGTGCCAGCAGCAAATCAAGACAGGGGGCATGGGGCTACACCTTC.